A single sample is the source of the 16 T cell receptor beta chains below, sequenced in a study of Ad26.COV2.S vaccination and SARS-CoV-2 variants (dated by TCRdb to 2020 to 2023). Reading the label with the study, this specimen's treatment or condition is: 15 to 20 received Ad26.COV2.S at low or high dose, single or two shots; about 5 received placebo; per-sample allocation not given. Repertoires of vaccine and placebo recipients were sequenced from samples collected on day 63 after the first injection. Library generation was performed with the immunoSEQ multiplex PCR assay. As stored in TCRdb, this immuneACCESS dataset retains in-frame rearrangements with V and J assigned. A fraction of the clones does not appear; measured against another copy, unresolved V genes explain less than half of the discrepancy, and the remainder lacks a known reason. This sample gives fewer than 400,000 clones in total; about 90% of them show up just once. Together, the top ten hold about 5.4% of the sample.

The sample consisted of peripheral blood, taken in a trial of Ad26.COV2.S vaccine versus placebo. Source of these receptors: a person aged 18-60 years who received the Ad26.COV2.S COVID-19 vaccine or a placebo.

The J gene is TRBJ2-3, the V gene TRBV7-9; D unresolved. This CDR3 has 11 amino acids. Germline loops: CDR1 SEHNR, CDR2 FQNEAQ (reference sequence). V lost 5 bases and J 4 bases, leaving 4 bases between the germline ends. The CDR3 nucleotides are TGTGCCAGCAGCACCGCAGATACGCAGTATTTT. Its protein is CASSTADTQYF.

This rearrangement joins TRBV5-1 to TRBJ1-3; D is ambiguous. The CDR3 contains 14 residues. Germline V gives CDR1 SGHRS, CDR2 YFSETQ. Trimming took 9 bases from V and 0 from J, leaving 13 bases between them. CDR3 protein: CAILDSSSGNTIYF. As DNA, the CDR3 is TGCGCCATCCTTGACTCAAGCTCTGGAAACACCATATATTTT.

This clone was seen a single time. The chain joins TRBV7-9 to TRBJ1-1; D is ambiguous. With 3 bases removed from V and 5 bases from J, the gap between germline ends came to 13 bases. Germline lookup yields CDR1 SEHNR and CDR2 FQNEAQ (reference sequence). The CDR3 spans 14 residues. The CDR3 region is CASSLPIGDTEAFF. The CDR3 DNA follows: TGTGCCAGCAGCTTGCCCATTGGGGATACTGAAGCTTTCTTT.

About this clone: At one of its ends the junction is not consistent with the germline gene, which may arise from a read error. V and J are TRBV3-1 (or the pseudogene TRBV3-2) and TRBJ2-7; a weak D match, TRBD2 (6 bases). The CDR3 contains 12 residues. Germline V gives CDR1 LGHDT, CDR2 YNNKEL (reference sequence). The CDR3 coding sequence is TGTGCCAGCAGCTCCCCCGGGACTTCGCCAATCTTC. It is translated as CASSSPGTSPIF.

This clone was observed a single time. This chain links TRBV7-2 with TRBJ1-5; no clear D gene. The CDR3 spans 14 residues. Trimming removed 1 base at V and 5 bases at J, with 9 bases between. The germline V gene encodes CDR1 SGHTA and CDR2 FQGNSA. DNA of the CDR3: TGTGCCAGCAGCTTAGACCAATTATATCAGCCCCAGCATTTT. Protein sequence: CASSLDQLYQPQHF.

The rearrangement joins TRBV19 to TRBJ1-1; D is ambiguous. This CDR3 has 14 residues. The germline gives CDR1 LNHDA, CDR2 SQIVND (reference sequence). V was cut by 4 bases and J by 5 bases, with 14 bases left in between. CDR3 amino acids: CASSKPPEQTEAFF. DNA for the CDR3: TGTGCCAGTAGTAAGCCCCCTGAGCAAACTGAAGCTTTCTTT.

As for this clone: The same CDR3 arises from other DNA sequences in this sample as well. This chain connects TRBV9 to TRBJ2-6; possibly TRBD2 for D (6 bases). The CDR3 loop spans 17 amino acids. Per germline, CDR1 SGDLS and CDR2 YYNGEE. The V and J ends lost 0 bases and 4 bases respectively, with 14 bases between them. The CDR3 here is CASSVERRGSGANVLTF. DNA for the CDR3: TGTGCCAGCAGCGTAGAGCGGAGGGGATCAGGGGCCAACGTCCTGACTTTC.

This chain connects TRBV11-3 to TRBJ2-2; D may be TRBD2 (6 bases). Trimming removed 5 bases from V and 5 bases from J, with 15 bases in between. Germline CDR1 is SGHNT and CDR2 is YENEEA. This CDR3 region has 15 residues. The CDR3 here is CASSERLGVTGELFF. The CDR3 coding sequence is TGTGCCAGCAGCGAGAGACTAGGGGTAACCGGGGAGCTGTTTTTT. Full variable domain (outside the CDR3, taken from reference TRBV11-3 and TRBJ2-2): EAGVVQSPRYKIIEKKQPVAFWCNPISGHNTLYWYLQNLGQGPELLIRYENEEAVDDSQLPKDRFSAERLKGVDSTLKIQPAELGDSAVYLCASSERLGVTGELFFGEGSRLTVL.

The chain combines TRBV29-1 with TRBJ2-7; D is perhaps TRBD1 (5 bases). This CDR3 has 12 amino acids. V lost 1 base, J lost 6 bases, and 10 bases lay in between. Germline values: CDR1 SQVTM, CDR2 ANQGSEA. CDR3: CSVEVSGPEQYF. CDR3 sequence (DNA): TGCAGCGTTGAAGTCTCAGGGCCCGAGCAGTACTTC.

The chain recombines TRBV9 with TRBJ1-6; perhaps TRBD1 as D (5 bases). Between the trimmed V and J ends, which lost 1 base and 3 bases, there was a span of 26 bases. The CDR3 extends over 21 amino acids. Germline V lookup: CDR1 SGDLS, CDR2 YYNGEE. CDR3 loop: CASSVYCGGEQIEFYNSPLHF. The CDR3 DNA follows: TGTGCCAGCAGCGTATACTGTGGGGGGGAGCAAATCGAGTTCTATAATTCACCCCTCCACTTT. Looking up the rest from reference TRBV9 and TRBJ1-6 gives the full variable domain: DSGVTQTPKHLITATGQRVTLRCSPRSGDLSVYWYQQSLDQGLQFLIQYYNGEERAKGNILERFSAQQFPDLHSELNLSSLELGDSALYFCASSVYCGGEQIEFYNSPLHFGNGTRLTVT.

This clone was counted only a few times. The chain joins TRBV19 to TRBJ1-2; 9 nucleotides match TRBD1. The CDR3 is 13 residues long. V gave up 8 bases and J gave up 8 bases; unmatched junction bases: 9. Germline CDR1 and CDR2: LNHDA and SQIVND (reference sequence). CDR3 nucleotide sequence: TGTGCCAGTTCCTCTGGACAGGGGATAGGCTACACCTTC. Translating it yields CASSSGQGIGYTF.

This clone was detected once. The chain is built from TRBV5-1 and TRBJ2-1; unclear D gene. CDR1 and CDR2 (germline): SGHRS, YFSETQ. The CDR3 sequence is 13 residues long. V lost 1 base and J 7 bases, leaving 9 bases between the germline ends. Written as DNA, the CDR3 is TGCGCCAGCAGCTTGTCCCTTACTAATGAGCAGTTCTTC. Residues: CASSLSLTNEQFF.

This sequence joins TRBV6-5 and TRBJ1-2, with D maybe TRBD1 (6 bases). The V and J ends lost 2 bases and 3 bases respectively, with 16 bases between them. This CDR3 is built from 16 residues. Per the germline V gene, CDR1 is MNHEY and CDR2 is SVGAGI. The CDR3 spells CASSYTVKGVYYGYTF. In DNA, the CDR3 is TGTGCCAGCAGTTACACAGTGAAGGGGGTTTACTATGGCTACACCTTC.

CDR3 region: CAGWTGGRSGGYTF. The CDR3 bases are TGTGCCGGATGGACGGGGGGCCGGAGTGGCGGCTACACCTTC. The gene calls are TRBV6-5 and TRBJ1-2; TRBD1 is a possible D gene (6 bases). This CDR3 comprises 14 residues. Germline V gives CDR1 MNHEY, CDR2 SVGAGI. Trimming left V 11 bases short and J 8 bases short, with 24 bases between.

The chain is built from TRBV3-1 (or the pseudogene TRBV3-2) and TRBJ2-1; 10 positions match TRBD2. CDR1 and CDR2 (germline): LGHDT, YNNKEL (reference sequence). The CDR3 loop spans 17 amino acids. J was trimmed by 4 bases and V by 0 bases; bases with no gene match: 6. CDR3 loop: CASSQDILAGNYNEQFF. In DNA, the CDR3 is TGTGCCAGCAGCCAAGACATACTAGCGGGAAATTACAATGAGCAGTTCTTC.

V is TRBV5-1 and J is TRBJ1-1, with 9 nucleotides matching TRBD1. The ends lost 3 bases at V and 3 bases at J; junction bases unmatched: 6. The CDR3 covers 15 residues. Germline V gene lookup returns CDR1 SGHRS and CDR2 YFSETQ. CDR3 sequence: CASSSGTGWDTEAFF. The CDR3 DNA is TGCGCCAGCAGCTCAGGGACAGGGTGGGACACTGAAGCTTTCTTT.